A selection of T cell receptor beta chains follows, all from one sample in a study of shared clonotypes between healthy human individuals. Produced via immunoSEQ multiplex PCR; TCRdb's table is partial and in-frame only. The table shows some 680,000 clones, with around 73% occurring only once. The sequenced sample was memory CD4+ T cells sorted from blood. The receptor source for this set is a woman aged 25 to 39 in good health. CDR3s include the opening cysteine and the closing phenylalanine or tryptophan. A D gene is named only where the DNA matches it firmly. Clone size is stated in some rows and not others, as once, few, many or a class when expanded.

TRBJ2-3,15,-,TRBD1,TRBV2,TGTGCCAGCAGCCTTACGGGACAGATCACAGATACGCAGTATTTT,CASSLTGQITDTQYF
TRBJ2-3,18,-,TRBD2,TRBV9,TGTGCCAGCAGCGTAGTCTTTTCGGGACTAGCTGCTGGAGATACGCAGTATTTT,CASSVVFSGLAAGDTQYF
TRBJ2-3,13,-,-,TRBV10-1,TGCGCCAGCAGTCGGAGAAGCCCAGATACGCAGTATTTT,CASSRRSPDTQYF
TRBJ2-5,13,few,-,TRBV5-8,TGTGCCAGCAGCTTGGGGGGCCAAGAGACCCAGTACTTC,CASSLGGQETQYF
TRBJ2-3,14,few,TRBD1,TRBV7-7,TGTGCCAGCAGCCCGGACAGGGGTACAGATACGCAGTATTTT,CASSPDRGTDTQYF
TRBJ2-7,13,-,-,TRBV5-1,TGCGCCAGCAGCTTGGTTTCCTCCTACGAGCAGTACTTC,CASSLVSSYEQYF
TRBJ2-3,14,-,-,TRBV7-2,TGTGCCAGCAGCCTCGCTAGCAGCACAGATACGCAGTATTTT,CASSLASSTDTQYF
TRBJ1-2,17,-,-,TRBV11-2,TGTGCCAGCAGCTTAGGCCAGGCAGGGGTCAATCTCTATGGCTACACCTTC,CASSLGQAGVNLYGYTF
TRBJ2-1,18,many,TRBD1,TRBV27,TGTGCCAGCAGTTCCCGGGACAGGGGCACCTTGACCTACAATGAGCAGTTCTTC,CASSSRDRGTLTYNEQFF
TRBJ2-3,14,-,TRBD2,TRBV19,TGTGCCAGTAGTAGGCTAGCGGGGACAGATACGCAGTATTTT,CASSRLAGTDTQYF
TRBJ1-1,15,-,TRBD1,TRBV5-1,TGCGCCAGCCGGGCTTCCGGGACAGGGGACCCTGAAGCTTTCTTT,CASRASGTGDPEAFF
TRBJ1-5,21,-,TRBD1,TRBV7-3,TGTGCCAGCAGCTTCCCGGGAACTGGACAGGGATGGCAATATGGCAATCAGCCCCAGCATTTT,CASSFPGTGQGWQYGNQPQHF
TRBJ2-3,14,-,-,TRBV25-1,TGTGCCAGCAGCCCCGGACTTAGCACAGATACGCAGTATTTT,CASSPGLSTDTQYF
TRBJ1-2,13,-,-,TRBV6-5,TGTGCCAGCAGTTACAGGACCTTTAATGGCTACACCTTC,CASSYRTFNGYTF
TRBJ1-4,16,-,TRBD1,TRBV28,TGTGCCAGCAGGGGACAGGGGACAACAACTAATGAAAAACTGTTTTTT,CASRGQGTTTNEKLFF
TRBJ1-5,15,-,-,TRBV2,TGTGCCAGCAGGAGGTCGGATGGGAGCAATCAGCCCCAGCATTTT,CASRRSDGSNQPQHF
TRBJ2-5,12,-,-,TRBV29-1,TGCAGCGTAAACAGGGAAATAGAGACCCAGTACTTC,CSVNREIETQYF
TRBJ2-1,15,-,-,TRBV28,TGTGCCAGCAGTTCACTACCCTTCGGGACTGATGAGCAGTTCTTC,CASSSLPFGTDEQFF
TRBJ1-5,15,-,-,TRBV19,TGTGCCAGTAAAATCCGTCCCAATAGCAATCAGCCCCAGCATTTT,CASKIRPNSNQPQHF
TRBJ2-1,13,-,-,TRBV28,TGTGCCAGCAGACAACGCCTTTACAATGAGCAGTTCTTC,CASRQRLYNEQFF
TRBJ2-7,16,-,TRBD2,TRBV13,TGTGCCAGCAGCTCATCTCAGCGGGGAATACCCTACGAGCAGTACTTC,CASSSSQRGIPYEQYF
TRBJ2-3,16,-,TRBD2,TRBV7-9,TGTGCCAGCAGCCTGACTAGCGGGAGAGGCACAGATACGCAGTATTTT,CASSLTSGRGTDTQYF